One T cell receptor (beta chain) is described in this entry. The table came from immunoSEQ multiplex PCR; TCRdb's copy has only in-frame clones and leaves some out. The sample lists 110,000 to 150,000 clones; around 85% were seen once. The data stem from a study of control samples from healthy donors and cancer patients. The V gene's germline CDR1 is SQVTM and CDR2 ANQGSEA. This CDR3 has 13 residues. Deletions cut 6 bases from V and 0 bases from J, with 9 bases between. V gene TRBV29-1 combines with J gene TRBJ2-1, with D hard to call. The source is a woman in her thirties in good health. Sequencing was done on a sample of blood. DNA of the CDR3: TGCAGCGTGCTAGGTACCTCCTACAATGAGCAGTTCTTC. It encodes CSVLGTSYNEQFF.